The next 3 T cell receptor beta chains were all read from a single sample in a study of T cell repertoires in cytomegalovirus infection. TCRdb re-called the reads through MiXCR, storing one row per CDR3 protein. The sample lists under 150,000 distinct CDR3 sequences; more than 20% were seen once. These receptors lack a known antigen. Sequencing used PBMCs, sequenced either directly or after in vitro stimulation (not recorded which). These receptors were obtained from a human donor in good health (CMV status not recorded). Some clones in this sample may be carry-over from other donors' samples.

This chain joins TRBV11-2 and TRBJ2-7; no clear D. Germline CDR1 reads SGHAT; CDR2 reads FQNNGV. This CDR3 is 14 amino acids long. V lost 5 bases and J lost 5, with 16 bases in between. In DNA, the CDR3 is TGTGCCAGCAGCCCTATTCAGGTGGAAAACGAGCAGTACTTC. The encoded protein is CASSPIQVENEQYF.

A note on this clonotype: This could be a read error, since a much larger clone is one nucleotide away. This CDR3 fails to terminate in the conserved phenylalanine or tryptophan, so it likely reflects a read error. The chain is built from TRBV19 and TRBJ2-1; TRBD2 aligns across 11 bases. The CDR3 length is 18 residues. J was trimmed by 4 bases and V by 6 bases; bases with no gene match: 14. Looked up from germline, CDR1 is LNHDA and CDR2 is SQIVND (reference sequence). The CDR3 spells CASSTHGVAGGKYNEQFL. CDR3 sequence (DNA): TGTGCCAGTAGCACTCATGGGGTAGCGGGAGGGAAGTACAATGAGCAGTTCTTA.

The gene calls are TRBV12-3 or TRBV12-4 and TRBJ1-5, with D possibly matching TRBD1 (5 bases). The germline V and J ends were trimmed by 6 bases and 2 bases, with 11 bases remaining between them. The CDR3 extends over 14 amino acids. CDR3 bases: TGTGCCAGCAGCTTCTCGGGGGGCAATCAGCCCCAGCATTTT. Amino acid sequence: CASSFSGGNQPQHF.